The T cell receptor beta chain described here comes from a study of siplizumab effects on memory and regulatory T cells. Study-wide points: No naive or memory phenotype could be assigned to roughly 75-97% of proliferating clones.

The CDR3 runs to 14 residues. Trimming cost V 0 bases and J 4 bases, with 8 bases left between them. Germline V lookup: CDR1 SGHRS, CDR2 YFSETQ. In regard to this clone: Its antigen is currently unknown.

The method was immunoSEQ multiplex PCR; TCRdb's version includes in-frame clones alone and lacks a portion of them. Of about 100,000 clones listed, approximately 94% are singletons. This chain links TRBV5-1 with TRBJ1-3; D ambiguous. The source of this sequence is a human donor in good health. Sequencing was carried out using Tregs sorted from blood. This chain's CDR3 is CASSLGELGNTIYF. The DNA of the CDR3 is TGCGCCAGCAGCTTGGGAGAGTTGGGAAACACCATATATTTT. The whole variable domain, filled in from reference TRBV5-1 and TRBJ1-3, reads KAGVTQTPRYLIKTRGQQVTLSCSPISGHRSVSWYQQTPGQGLQFLFEYFSETQRNKGNFPGRFSGRQFSNSRSEMNVSTLELGDSALYLCASSLGELGNTIYFGEGSWLTVV.